This T cell receptor beta chain was identified during a study of T cell responses to AZD1222 COVID-19 vaccine. Comments on this clone: What it binds is unknown.

The CDR3 runs to 17 residues. The germline gives CDR1 SGHNT, CDR2 YENEEA. V was cut by 0 bases and J by 0 bases, with 9 bases left in between. Produced via immunoSEQ multiplex PCR; TCRdb's table is partial and in-frame only. This repertoire shows fewer than 85,000 clones, around 87% found once; its top ten account for 18%. Findings and limits, study-wide: The donor group comprised mostly white British people and more females; the analysis possibly underestimated clonal diversity.

This sequence was found in an adult who received the AZD1222 COVID-19 vaccine. The chain couples TRBV11-3 to TRBJ2-6; perhaps D is TRBD1 or TRBD2 (5 bases each). The sequenced sample was peripheral blood, obtained 28 days after the second AZD1222 dose. The CDR3 sequence is CASSLDGTHSGANVLTF. DNA for the CDR3: TGTGCCAGCAGCTTAGATGGGACGCACTCTGGGGCCAACGTCCTGACTTTC.